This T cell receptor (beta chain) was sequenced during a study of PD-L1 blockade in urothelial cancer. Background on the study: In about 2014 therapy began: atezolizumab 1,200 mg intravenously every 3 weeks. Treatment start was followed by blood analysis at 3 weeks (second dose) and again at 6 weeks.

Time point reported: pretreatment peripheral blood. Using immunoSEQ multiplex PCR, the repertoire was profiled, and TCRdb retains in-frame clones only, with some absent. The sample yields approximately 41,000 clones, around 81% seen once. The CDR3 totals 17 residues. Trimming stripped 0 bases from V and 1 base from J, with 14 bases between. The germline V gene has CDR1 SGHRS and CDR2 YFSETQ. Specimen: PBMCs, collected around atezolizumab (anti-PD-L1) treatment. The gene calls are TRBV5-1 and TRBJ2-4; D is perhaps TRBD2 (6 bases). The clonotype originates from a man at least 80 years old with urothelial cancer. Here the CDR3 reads CASSLVDPSAAKNIQYF. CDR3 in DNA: TGCGCCAGCAGCTTGGTAGATCCTAGCGCTGCCAAAAACATTCAGTACTTC. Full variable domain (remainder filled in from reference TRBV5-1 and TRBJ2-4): KAGVTQTPRYLIKTRGQQVTLSCSPISGHRSVSWYQQTPGQGLQFLFEYFSETQRNKGNFPGRFSGRQFSNSRSEMNVSTLELGDSALYLCASSLVDPSAAKNIQYFGAGTRLSVL.